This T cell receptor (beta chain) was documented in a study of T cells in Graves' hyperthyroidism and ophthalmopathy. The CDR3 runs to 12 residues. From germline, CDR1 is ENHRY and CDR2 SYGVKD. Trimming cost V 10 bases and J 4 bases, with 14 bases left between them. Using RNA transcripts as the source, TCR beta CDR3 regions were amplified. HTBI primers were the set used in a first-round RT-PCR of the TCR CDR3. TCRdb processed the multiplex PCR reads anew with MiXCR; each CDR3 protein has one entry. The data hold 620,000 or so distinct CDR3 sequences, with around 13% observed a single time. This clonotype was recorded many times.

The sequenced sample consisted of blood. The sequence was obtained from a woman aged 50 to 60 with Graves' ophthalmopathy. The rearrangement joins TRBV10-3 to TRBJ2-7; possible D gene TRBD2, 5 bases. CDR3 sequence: CATKLEDYEQYF. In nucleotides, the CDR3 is TGTGCCACCAAACTAGAAGATTACGAGCAGTACTTC.